Sequencing of this T cell receptor (beta chain) was carried out in a study of CD8+CD57+ T cells in acquired aplastic anemia. Study results and caveats: Patients and controls turned out to have 25 to 30 CD8+ CDR3 sequences in common.

Genomic DNA constituted the template upon which TCR beta VDJ and CDR3 profiling was performed. TCRdb re-called the reads through MiXCR, storing one row per CDR3 protein. The sample shows about 98,000 distinct CDR3 sequences, roughly two thirds of them seen only once. Individuals selected for sequencing had exhibited CD8+CD57+ cell expansion on flow cytometry. This clonotype was recorded many times. The target antigen is unknown. The origin of this receptor is a human donor with aplastic anemia. Sequencing used sorted CD4+, CD8+, or CD8+CD57+ T cells (not recorded which) from PBMCs.

The CDR3 DNA follows: TGCACCAAACTAGGGTTGCACAATGAGCAGTTCTTC. Amino acid sequence: CTKLGLHNEQFF. This chain uses TRBV20-1 with TRBJ2-1; the D gene is possibly TRBD2 (5 bases). The CDR3 length is 12 residues. CDR1 and CDR2 (germline): DFQATT, SNEGSKA (reference sequence).